The present entry profiles one T cell receptor beta chain with its context. Its target is not known. The sample is drawn from a study of beta chain features in type 1 diabetes. Reverse transcription of all isolated RNA meant that expressed TCRB transcripts were sequenced. Some clones are missing from TCRdb's copy, which holds only in-frame ones; the method was immunoSEQ multiplex PCR. The sample holds 50,000 or so clones, roughly 40% seen once. Findings of the study overall: Moderately but significantly shorter TCRB CDR3s were found in Type 1 diabetes patients in all four CD4+ subsets. Naive, central memory and Treg TCRB repertoires seemed to resemble each other more closely in patients than they did in healthy donors. A cDNA-based sequencing approach could over-represent cells with high TCR expression. For TCRB rearrangement, an influence of HLA type remained unresolved here.

The V and J ends lost 5 bases and 1 base, in that order; junction bases with no gene match: 8. Germline V gives CDR1 LGHNA, CDR2 YNFKEQ. This CDR3 is 16 amino acids long. One heparinised draw, averaging roughly 110 mL, was taken per donor. The clonotype comes from a young man with type 1 diabetes. The J gene is TRBJ2-1, the V gene TRBV4-2; 7 positions match TRBD2. Sequences were obtained from stem cell memory CD4+ T cells from blood. The CDR3 protein is CASSAGLVLSYNEQFF. CDR3 nucleotide sequence: TGTGCCAGCAGCGCTGGACTAGTTTTATCCTACAATGAGCAGTTCTTC.